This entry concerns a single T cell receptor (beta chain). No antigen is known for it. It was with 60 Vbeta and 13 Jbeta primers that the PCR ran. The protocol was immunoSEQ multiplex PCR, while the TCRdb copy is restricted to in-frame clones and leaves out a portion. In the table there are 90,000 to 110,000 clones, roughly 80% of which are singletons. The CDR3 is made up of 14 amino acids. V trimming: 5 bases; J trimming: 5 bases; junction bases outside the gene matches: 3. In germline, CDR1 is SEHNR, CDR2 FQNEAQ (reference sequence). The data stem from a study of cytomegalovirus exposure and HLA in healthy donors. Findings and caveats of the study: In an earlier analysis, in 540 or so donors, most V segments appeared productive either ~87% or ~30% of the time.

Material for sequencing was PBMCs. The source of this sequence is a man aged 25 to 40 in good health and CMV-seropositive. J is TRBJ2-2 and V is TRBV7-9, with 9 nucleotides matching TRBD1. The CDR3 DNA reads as TGTGCCAGCAGCACGGACAGGGGAACCGGGGAGCTGTTTTTT. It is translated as CASSTDRGTGELFF.